These 28 T cell receptor beta chains share one sample of origin, sequenced in a study of control samples from healthy donors and cancer patients. Measured with immunoSEQ multiplex PCR; TCRdb has only the in-frame clones, and not every one. The sample holds tens of thousands of clones; about nine tenths are singletons and the top ten take about 9.9%. The sample consisted of PBMCs. Receptors were obtained from a woman aged 50 to 60 with colorectal cancer.

V usage is TRBV30 and J usage is TRBJ1-1; no reliable D call. This CDR3 has 13 amino acids. The germline gives CDR1 GTSNPN, CDR2 SVGIG (reference sequence). The V and J ends lost 6 bases and 5 bases respectively, with 16 bases between them. The CDR3 nucleotides read TGTGCCTGTGGGTACACGATAAGGACTGAAGCTTTCTTT. Translating it yields CACGYTIRTEAFF.

This chain links TRBV30 with TRBJ1-1; D unresolved. The germline gives CDR1 GTSNPN, CDR2 SVGIG (reference sequence). Trimming cost V 4 bases and J 8 bases, with 8 bases left between them. CDR3 length equals 10 residues. CDR3 sequence: CAWNPPEAFF. CDR3 coding DNA: TGTGCCTGGAACCCCCCCGAAGCTTTCTTT.

The V gene is TRBV16, the J gene TRBJ1-4; 8 bases map to TRBD1. Germline-derived CDR1 and CDR2 are KGHSY and FQNENV. V was pared by 4 bases and J by 7 bases, with 8 bases of the junction left unmatched. The CDR3 sequence is 15 residues long. CDR3 loop: CASSRLGQGPEKLFF. CDR3 DNA sequence: TGTGCCAGCAGCCGCCTAGGACAGGGCCCTGAAAAACTGTTTTTT.

The gene calls are TRBV6-5 and TRBJ2-2, with unresolved D. CDR3 length equals 13 residues. CDR1 is MNHEY, CDR2 SVGAGI, per germline. V lost 4 bases and J 6 bases, leaving 9 bases between the germline ends. The CDR3 DNA follows: TGTGCCAGCAGTTTTACTACGGCCGGGGAGCTGTTTTTT. Translation gives CASSFTTAGELFF.

The chain carries TRBV30 and TRBJ1-4; 7 nucleotides agree with TRBD1. This CDR3 spans 13 amino acids. V shed 3 bases and J 8 bases; nucleotides not matched to a gene: 6. Germline CDR1 GTSNPN, CDR2 SVGIG (reference sequence). CDR3 region: CAWRKGAKEKLFF. As DNA, the CDR3 is TGTGCCTGGAGAAAGGGGGCGAAGGAAAAACTGTTTTTT.

V and J are TRBV29-1 and TRBJ1-2; 8 bases are shared with TRBD1. With 7 bases clipped from V and 4 bases from J, the junction kept 2 bases outside the gene matches. CDR1 and CDR2 from the germline V gene are SQVTM and ANQGSEA. The CDR3 sequence is 11 residues long. The chain's CDR3 is CSATGGYGYTF. In DNA, the CDR3 is TGCAGCGCTACAGGGGGCTATGGCTACACCTTC.

This chain uses TRBV5-5 with TRBJ1-4; D may be TRBD1 (5 bases). CDR3 length: 14 residues. Germline CDR1 SGHKS, CDR2 YYEKEE (reference sequence). Trimming removed 0 bases at V and 4 bases at J, with 7 bases between. The CDR3 nucleotides read TGTGCCAGCAGCTTGGGACAGCTTAATGAAAAACTGTTTTTT. It specifies CASSLGQLNEKLFF.

This rearrangement joins TRBV19 to TRBJ1-3; D gene ambiguous. The CDR3 runs 15 residues. Between the trimmed V and J ends, which lost 9 bases and 0 bases, there was a span of 15 bases. Germline V CDR1 and CDR2: LNHDA, SQIVND (reference sequence). CDR3 bases: TGTGCCAGCAGACCCTCAGGCTACTCTGGAAACACCATATATTTT. Translated: CASRPSGYSGNTIYF.

A note on this clone: Other nucleotide sequences in the sample specify the same CDR3. This rearrangement joins TRBV7-9 to TRBJ1-5; D not certain. This CDR3 comprises 13 residues. Germline-derived CDR1 and CDR2 are SEHNR and FQNEAQ (reference sequence). Trimming left V 2 bases short and J 4 bases short, with 6 bases between. The CDR3 spells CASSLSGNQPQHF. The CDR3 DNA reads as TGTGCCAGCAGCTTAAGCGGGAATCAGCCCCAGCATTTT.

This clone was detected a few times. The chain couples TRBV7-3 to TRBJ1-5; TRBD1 is a possible D gene (6 bases). V dropped 5 bases and J dropped 6 bases, with 11 bases sitting between them. Germline lookup yields CDR1 SGHTA and CDR2 FQGTGA. The CDR3 has 13 residues. The CDR3: CASSLDRLQPQHF. As DNA, the CDR3 is TGTGCCAGCAGCCTCGACAGGCTTCAGCCCCAGCATTTT.

The chain uses TRBV2 and TRBJ2-2; D is uncertain. There are 12 residues in the CDR3. The germline V gene encodes CDR1 SNHLY and CDR2 FYNNEI. V lost 4 bases, J lost 6 bases, and 6 bases lay in between. The CDR3 DNA is TGTGCCAGCAGTGCCGCGGCCGGGGAGCTGTTTTTT. Translating gives CASSAAAGELFF.

This clone showed up just once. The rearrangement joins TRBV19 to TRBJ2-2; D gene uncertain. In germline, CDR1 is LNHDA, CDR2 SQIVND (reference sequence). Deletions cut 3 bases from V and 6 bases from J, with 11 bases between. The CDR3 consists of 14 residues. In DNA form, the CDR3 reads TGTGCCAGTAGTATTCCGGCAGATCCCGGGGAGCTGTTTTTT. This sequence encodes CASSIPADPGELFF.

The rearrangement uses TRBV6-5 and TRBJ2-7; 8 nucleotides match TRBD1. V gave up 6 bases and J gave up 0 bases; unmatched junction bases: 4. This CDR3 has 14 residues. The V gene's germline CDR1 is MNHEY and CDR2 SVGAGI. In DNA, the CDR3 is TGTGCCAGCAGCAGGACAGGGAGCTCCTACGAGCAGTACGTC. Protein sequence: CASSRTGSSYEQYV.

The chain couples TRBV5-1 to TRBJ2-1; 7 nucleotides line up with TRBD2. Germline V gene data show CDR1 as SGHRS and CDR2 as YFSETQ. The ends lost 0 bases at V and 2 bases at J; junction bases unmatched: 2. The CDR3 has 15 residues. This CDR3 reads CASSLDSGAYNEQFF. The DNA for the CDR3 is TGCGCCAGCAGCTTGGACAGCGGGGCCTACAATGAGCAGTTCTTC.

The V and J genes are TRBV24-1 and TRBJ2-1; no reliable D call. The CDR3 has 14 amino acids. Germline CDR1 and CDR2: KGHDR and SFDVKD. With 7 bases removed from V and 7 bases from J, the gap between germline ends came to 16 bases. The DNA of the CDR3 is TGTGCCACCAGCGGCAGCAAGGGCAAAAATGAGCAGTTCTTC. Protein: CATSGSKGKNEQFF.

V is TRBV13 and J is TRBJ2-3; the D gene is possibly TRBD2 (5 bases). Trimming left V 5 bases short and J 1 base short, with 10 bases between. This CDR3 spans 14 amino acids. Germline V gene sequence: CDR1 PRHDT, CDR2 FYEKMQ (reference sequence). CDR3 region: CASSRTSGTDTQYF. The CDR3 bases are TGTGCCAGCAGCCGAACTAGTGGCACAGATACGCAGTATTTT. The entire variable domain, with the rest obtained from reference TRBV13 and TRBJ2-3, is as follows: AAGVIQSPRHLIKEKRETATLKCYPIPRHDTVYWYQQGPGQDPQFLISFYEKMQSDKGSIPDRFSAQQFSDYHSELNMSSLELGDSALYFCASSRTSGTDTQYFGPGTRLTVL.

This clone was seen once. DNA of the CDR3: TGTGCCAGCAGCCTTGGAGGACCCGAGGGAGCTTTCTTT. Protein sequence: CASSLGGPEGAFF. The V gene is TRBV3-1 (or the pseudogene TRBV3-2), the J gene TRBJ1-1; D gene unclear. The CDR3 spans 13 residues. CDR1 and CDR2 from the germline V gene are LGHDT and YNNKEL (reference sequence). Trimming left V 4 bases short and J 10 bases short, with 16 bases between.

The chain employs TRBV6-5 and TRBJ2-3; possible D gene TRBD1, 6 bases. Per the germline V gene, CDR1 is MNHEY and CDR2 is SVGAGI. CDR3 length: 13 residues. V lost 8 bases and J 0 bases, leaving 9 bases between the germline ends. CDR3 sequence (DNA): TGTGCCAGCCGGGACACCAGCACAGATACGCAGTATTTT. Its protein product is CASRDTSTDTQYF.

V and J are TRBV6-5 and TRBJ1-2; D perhaps matches TRBD1 (5 bases). Deletions cut 10 bases from V and 12 bases from J, with 21 bases between. Per germline, CDR1 MNHEY and CDR2 SVGAGI. CDR3 length: 12 residues. The CDR3 here is CATTSGVTAHTF. CDR3 in DNA: TGTGCCACCACCTCGGGGGTAACGGCTCACACCTTC.

The V call is TRBV4-3, the J call TRBJ2-7; tentative D call: TRBD1 (6 bases). Germline V gives CDR1 LGHNA, CDR2 YSLEER. CDR3 length: 14 residues. The ends were cut back, 5 bases at V and 0 bases at J, with 11 bases in the middle. The CDR3 DNA reads as TGCGCCAGCAGCGACACAGGGAACTCCTACGAGCAGTACGTC. The encoded protein is CASSDTGNSYEQYV.

The chain joins TRBV6-6 to TRBJ1-1; D is undetermined. Trimming removed 0 bases from V and 1 base from J, with 9 bases in between. Germline V gene sequence: CDR1 MNHNY, CDR2 SVGAGI (reference sequence). CDR3 length: 15 residues. The CDR3 DNA reads TGTGCCAGCAGTTACTCCGATGGAAGGAACACTGAAGCTTTCTTT. Its translation is CASSYSDGRNTEAFF.

V is TRBV10-3 and J is TRBJ1-1; perhaps TRBD1 as D (5 bases). The CDR3 has 14 residues. Trimming left V 0 bases short and J 3 bases short, with 8 bases between. Per the germline V gene, CDR1 is ENHRY and CDR2 is SYGVKD. This CDR3 is CAISESDSYTEAFF. The CDR3 bases are TGTGCCATCAGTGAGTCAGACAGTTACACTGAAGCTTTCTTT.

The chain uses TRBV29-1 and TRBJ1-2, with D unresolved. CDR1 is SQVTM and CDR2 is ANQGSEA in the germline V gene. The V end was cut by 2 bases, the J end by 5 bases, with 12 bases between. The CDR3 loop spans 13 amino acids. CDR3 sequence reads: CSVEQGWEYGYTF. CDR3 DNA sequence: TGCAGCGTTGAACAAGGGTGGGAGTATGGCTACACCTTC.

In DNA form, the CDR3 reads TGCGCCAGCAGCTCCCCGACAGGGATGAGGACTGAAGCTTTCTTT. It translates to CASSSPTGMRTEAFF. The V gene is TRBV5-1, the J gene TRBJ1-1; 7 nucleotides match TRBD1. In germline, CDR1 is SGHRS, CDR2 YFSETQ. The CDR3 is made up of 15 amino acids. V lost 3 bases, J lost 5 bases, and 10 bases stayed unmatched.

The rearrangement links TRBV3-1 (or the pseudogene TRBV3-2) to TRBJ1-1; D ambiguous. The V end was cut by 3 bases, the J end by 5 bases, with 10 bases between. This CDR3 region has 13 residues. Germline V lookup: CDR1 LGHDT, CDR2 YNNKEL (reference sequence). As DNA, the CDR3 is TGTGCCAGCAGCCAGTTAACACGAACTGAAGCTTTCTTT. Amino acids: CASSQLTRTEAFF.

The chain carries TRBV5-6 and TRBJ2-2; D is unclear. V was cut by 1 base and J by 5 bases, with 3 bases left in between. CDR3 length: 12 residues. Germline V gives CDR1 SGHDT, CDR2 YYEEEE. CDR3 loop: CASSLPTGELFF. CDR3 DNA: TGTGCCAGCAGCTTGCCAACCGGGGAGCTGTTTTTT.

The table lists this clone with a few counts. V is TRBV28 and J is TRBJ1-5; D possibly corresponds to TRBD1 (5 bases). The CDR3 is made up of 14 amino acids. The V and J ends lost 1 base and 4 bases respectively, with 8 bases between them. The germline CDR1 and CDR2 sequences are MDHEN and SYDVKM. Here the CDR3 DNA reads TGTGCCAGCAGTTTATTTGGGGGAAATCAGCCCCAGCATTTT. It yields the protein CASSLFGGNQPQHF.

The chain joins TRBV5-4 to TRBJ2-2; TRBD1 matches 8 bases. This CDR3 is 16 amino acids long. V dropped 1 base and J dropped 6; count of bases not matched to a gene: 8. Germline V CDR1 and CDR2: SGHNT, YYREEE (reference sequence). The CDR3 sequence: CASSLSLETGAGELFF. Here the CDR3 DNA reads TGTGCCAGCAGCTTGTCCCTCGAGACAGGGGCCGGGGAGCTGTTTTTT.